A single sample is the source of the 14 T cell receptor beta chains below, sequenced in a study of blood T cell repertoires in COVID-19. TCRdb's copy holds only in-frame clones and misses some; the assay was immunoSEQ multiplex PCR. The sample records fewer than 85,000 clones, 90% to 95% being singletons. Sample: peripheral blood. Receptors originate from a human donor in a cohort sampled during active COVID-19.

Here the CDR3 DNA reads TGTGCCAGCAGTTACGCAGGGATGAACACTGAAGCTTTCTTT. It translates to CASSYAGMNTEAFF. The chain is built from TRBV6-6 and TRBJ1-1; the D gene is possibly TRBD1 (5 bases). In germline, CDR1 is MNHNY, CDR2 SVGAGI (reference sequence). This CDR3 comprises 14 residues. Trimming pared 2 bases from V and 0 bases from J, leaving 7 bases between.

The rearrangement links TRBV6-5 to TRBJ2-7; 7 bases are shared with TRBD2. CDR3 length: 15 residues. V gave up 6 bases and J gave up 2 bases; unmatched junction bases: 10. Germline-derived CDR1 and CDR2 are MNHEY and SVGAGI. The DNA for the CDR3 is TGTGCCAGCAGCCCCGGTCGGGGAGGGACCTACGAGCAGTACTTC. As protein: CASSPGRGGTYEQYF.

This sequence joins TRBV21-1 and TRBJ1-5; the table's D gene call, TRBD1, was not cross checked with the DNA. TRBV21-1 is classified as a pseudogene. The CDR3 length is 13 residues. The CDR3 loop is CASTNNRVQPQHF. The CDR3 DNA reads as TGTGCCAGCACCAATAACAGGGTTCAGCCCCAGCATTTT.

Here the CDR3 DNA reads TGTGCCAGCAGTGAAGTAAGCGGAAGGTACGAGCAGTACTTC. Its translation: CASSEVSGRYEQYF. The rearrangement joins TRBV2 to TRBJ2-7; possible D gene TRBD2, 5 bases. Trimming stripped 1 base from V and 4 bases from J, with 11 bases between. Germline assignment: CDR1 SNHLY and CDR2 FYNNEI. CDR3 length equals 14 residues.

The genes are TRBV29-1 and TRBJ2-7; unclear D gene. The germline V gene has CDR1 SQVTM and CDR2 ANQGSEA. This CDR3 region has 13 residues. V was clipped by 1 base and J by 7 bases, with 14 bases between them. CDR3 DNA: TGCAGCGTTGAAGGATCCCACTATGGGGAGCAGTACTTC. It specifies CSVEGSHYGEQYF.

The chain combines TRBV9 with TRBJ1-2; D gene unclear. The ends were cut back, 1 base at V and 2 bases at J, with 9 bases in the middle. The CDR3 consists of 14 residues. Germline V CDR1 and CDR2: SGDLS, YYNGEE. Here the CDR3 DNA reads TGTGCCAGCAGCGTATCAGGCAGAAACTATGGCTACACCTTC. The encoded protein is CASSVSGRNYGYTF.

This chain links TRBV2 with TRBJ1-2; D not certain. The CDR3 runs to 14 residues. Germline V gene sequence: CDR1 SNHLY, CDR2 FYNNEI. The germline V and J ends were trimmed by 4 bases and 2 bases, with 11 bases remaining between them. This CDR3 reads CASSVAGRNYGYTF. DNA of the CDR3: TGTGCCAGCAGTGTGGCAGGCCGCAACTATGGCTACACCTTC. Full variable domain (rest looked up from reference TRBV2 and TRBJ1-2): EPEVTQTPSHQVTQMGQEVILRCVPISNHLYFYWYRQILGQKVEFLVSFYNNEISEKSEIFDDQFSVERPDGSNFTLKIRSTKLEDSAMYFCASSVAGRNYGYTFGSGTRLTVV.

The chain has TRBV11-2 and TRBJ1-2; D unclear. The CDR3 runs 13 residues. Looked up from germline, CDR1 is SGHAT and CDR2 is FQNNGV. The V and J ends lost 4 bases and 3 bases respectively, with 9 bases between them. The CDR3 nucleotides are TGTGCCAGCAGCTCTATACGGGACTATGGCTACACCTTC. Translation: CASSSIRDYGYTF.

In nucleotides, the CDR3 is TGTGCCTGGAGGGGTTGGGCGGGAATGAACTATGGCTACACCTTC. This gives the protein CAWRGWAGMNYGYTF. The chain employs TRBV30 and TRBJ1-2, with D uncertain. From germline, CDR1 is GTSNPN and CDR2 SVGIG (reference sequence). V dropped 3 bases and J dropped 2 bases, with 16 bases sitting between them. CDR3 length: 15 amino acids.

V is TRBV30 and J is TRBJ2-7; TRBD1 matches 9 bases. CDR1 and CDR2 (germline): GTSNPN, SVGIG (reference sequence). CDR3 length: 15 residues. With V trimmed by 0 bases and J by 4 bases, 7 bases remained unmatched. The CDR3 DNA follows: TGTGCCTGGAGTGTTGGGGGACAGGGTGCGTACGAGCAGTACTTC. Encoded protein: CAWSVGGQGAYEQYF.

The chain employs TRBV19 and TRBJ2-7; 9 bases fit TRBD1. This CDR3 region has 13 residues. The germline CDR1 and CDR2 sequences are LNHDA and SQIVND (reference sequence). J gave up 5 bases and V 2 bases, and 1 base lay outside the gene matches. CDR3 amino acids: CASSIRQGDEQYF. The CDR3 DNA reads TGTGCCAGTAGTATACGACAGGGGGACGAGCAGTACTTC.

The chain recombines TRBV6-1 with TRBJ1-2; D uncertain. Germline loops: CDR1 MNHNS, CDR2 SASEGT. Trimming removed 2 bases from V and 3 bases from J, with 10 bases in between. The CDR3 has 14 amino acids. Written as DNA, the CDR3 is TGTGCCAGCAGTGAATTAAGCCTTGACTATGGCTACACCTTC. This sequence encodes CASSELSLDYGYTF.

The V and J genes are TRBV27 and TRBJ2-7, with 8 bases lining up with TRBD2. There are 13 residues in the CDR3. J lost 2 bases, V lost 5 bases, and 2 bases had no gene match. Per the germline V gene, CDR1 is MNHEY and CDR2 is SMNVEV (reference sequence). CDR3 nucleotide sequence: TGTGCCAGCAGTGCGGGGGGTCCCTACGAGCAGTACTTC. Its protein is CASSAGGPYEQYF.

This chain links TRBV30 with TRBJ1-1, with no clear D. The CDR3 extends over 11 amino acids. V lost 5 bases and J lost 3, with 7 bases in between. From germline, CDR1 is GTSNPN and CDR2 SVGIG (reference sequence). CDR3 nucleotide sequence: TGTGCCTGGGCCCCGGACACTGAAGCTTTCTTT. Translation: CAWAPDTEAFF.